This T cell receptor beta chain was obtained from a study of Graves' ophthalmopathy and Graves' hyperthyroidism. Germline CDR1 reads SGHNT; CDR2 reads YYREEE (reference sequence). V lost 0 bases and J lost 2, with 9 bases in between. The CDR3 covers 15 residues. General observations from the study: The model's prediction of ophthalmopathy progression had about 70% sensitivity and less than 75% specificity. Using 13 signatures, a model distinguished ophthalmopathy from stable hyperthyroidism, reaching 85% to 90% sensitivity and approximately 81% specificity.

For this clonotype: Its antigen is unknown.

Uncontrolled infections, pregnancy, lactation or other autoimmune diseases led to patient exclusion. PBMCs were isolated by Ficoll-Paque density gradient centrifugation, using around 10 ml of fresh peripheral blood as the starting material. The study amplified TCR beta CDR3 regions using RNA transcripts. Second-round multiplex PCR came after a first-round RT-PCR that employed HTBI primers. TCRdb re-derived calls from the multiplex PCR reads in MiXCR, one entry per CDR3 protein. Of about 740,000 distinct CDR3 sequences in the sample, around 40% were seen once. Sequencing used peripheral blood. The genes are TRBV5-4 and TRBJ1-3; D may be TRBD1 (5 bases). This clonotype originated in an adult man with Graves' ophthalmopathy. CDR3 amino acids: CASSLAGGAGNTIYF. CDR3 in DNA: TGTGCCAGCAGCTTGGCCGGGGGAGCTGGAAACACCATATATTTT. Full variable domain (rest looked up from reference TRBV5-4 and TRBJ1-3): ETGVTQSPTHLIKTRGQQVTLRCSSQSGHNTVSWYQQALGQGPQFIFQYYREEENGRGNFPPRFSGLQFPNYSSELNVNALELDDSALYLCASSLAGGAGNTIYFGEGSWLTVV.